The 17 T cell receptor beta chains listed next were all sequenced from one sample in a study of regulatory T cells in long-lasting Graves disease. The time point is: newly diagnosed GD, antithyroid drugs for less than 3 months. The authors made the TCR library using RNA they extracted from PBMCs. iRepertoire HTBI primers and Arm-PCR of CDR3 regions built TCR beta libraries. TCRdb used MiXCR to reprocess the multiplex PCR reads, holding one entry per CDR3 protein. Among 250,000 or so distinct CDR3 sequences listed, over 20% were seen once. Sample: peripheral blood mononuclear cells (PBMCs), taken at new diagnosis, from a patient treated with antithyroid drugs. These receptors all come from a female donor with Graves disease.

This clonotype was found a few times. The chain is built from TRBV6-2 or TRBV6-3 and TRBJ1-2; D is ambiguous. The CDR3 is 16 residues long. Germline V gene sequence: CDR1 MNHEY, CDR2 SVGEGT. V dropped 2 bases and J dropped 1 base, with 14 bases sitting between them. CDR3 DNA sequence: TGTGCCAGCAGTTACAACATAGCCCAAAGTAACTATGGCTACACCTTC. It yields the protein CASSYNIAQSNYGYTF.

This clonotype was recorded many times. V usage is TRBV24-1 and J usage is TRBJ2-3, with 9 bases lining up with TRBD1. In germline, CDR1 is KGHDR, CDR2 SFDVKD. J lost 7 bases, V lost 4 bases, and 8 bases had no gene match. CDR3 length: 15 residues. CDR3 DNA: TGTGCCACCAGTGAATCGGACAGGGGCTACAATACGCAGTATTTT. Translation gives CATSESDRGYNTQYF.

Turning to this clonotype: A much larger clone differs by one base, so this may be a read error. The CDR3 region is CASSLAGGRGDDEQFF. CDR3 sequence (DNA): TGTGCCAGCAGCTTAGCCGGGGGCAGGGGGGACGATGAGCAGTTCTTC. The chain combines TRBV7-9 with TRBJ2-1; D may be TRBD1 (7 bases). The CDR3 loop spans 16 amino acids. V was trimmed by 0 bases and J by 8 bases, leaving 17 bases between them. Looked up from germline, CDR1 is SEHNR and CDR2 is FQNEAQ (reference sequence).

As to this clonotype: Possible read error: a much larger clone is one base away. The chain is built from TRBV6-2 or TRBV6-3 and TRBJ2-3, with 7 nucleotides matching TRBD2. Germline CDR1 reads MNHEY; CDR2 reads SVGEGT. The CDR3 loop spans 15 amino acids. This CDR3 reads CAISVPGGDTDTQYF. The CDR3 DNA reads TGTGCCATCAGTGTCCCGGGGGGAGACACAGATACGCAGTATTTT.

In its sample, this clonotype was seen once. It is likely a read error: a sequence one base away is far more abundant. CDR3 amino acids: CASSQVLYTGAFF. The CDR3 DNA follows: TGTGCCAGCAGCCAAGTCCTGTACACTGGAGCTTTCTTT. The chain recombines TRBV3-2 with TRBJ1-1; TRBD1 is the table's D call and was not checked against the DNA. TRBV3-2 is tagged as a pseudogene. The CDR3 runs to 13 residues.

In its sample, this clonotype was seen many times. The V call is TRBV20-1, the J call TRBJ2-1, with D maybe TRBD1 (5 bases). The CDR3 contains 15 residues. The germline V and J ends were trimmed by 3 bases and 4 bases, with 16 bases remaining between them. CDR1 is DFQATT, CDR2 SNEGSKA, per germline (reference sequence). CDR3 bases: TGCAGTGCTAGCCCCCGAAACAGGTTTTACAATGAGCAGTTCTTC. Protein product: CSASPRNRFYNEQFF.

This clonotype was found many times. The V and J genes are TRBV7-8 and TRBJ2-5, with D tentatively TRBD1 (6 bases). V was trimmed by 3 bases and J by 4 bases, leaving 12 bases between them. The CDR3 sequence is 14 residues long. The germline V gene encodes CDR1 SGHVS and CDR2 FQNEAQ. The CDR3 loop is CASSFQGLGETQYF. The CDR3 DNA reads TGTGCCAGCAGCTTTCAGGGGCTAGGAGAGACCCAGTACTTC.

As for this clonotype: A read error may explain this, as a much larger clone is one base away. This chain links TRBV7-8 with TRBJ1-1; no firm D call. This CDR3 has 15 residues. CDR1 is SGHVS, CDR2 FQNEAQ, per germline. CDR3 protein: CAGSLVLGLDTEAFF. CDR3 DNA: TGTGCCGGCAGTTTAGTTTTGGGTCTCGACACTGAAGCTTTCTTT.

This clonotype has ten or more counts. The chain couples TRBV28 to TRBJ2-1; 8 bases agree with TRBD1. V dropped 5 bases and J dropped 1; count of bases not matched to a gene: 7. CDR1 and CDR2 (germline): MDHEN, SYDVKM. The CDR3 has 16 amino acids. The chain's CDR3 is CASSTKQGGSYNEQFF. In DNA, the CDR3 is TGTGCCAGCAGTACCAAACAGGGGGGATCCTACAATGAGCAGTTCTTC.

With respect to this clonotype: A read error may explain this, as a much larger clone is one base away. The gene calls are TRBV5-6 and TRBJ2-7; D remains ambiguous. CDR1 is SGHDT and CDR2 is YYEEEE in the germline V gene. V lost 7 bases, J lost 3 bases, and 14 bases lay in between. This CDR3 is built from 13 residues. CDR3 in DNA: TGTGCCAGCGGCGTGCGTAGAGGCTACGAGCAGTACTTC. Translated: CASGVRRGYEQYF.

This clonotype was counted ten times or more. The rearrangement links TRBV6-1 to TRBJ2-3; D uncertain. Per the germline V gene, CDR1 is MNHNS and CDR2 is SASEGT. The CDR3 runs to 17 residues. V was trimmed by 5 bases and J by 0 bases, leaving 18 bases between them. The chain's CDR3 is CASSRTSGPSSTDTQYF. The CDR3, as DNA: TGTGCCAGCAGTCGAACATCCGGTCCGTCCAGCACAGATACGCAGTATTTT.

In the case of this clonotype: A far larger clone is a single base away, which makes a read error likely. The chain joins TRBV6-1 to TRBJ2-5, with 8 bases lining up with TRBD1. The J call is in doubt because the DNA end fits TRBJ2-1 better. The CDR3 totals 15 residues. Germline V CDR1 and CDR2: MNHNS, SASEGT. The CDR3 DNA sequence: TGTGCCAGCAGTGAGGACAGGGCGATCTACGATGAGCAGTTCTTC. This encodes CASSEDRAIYDEQFF.

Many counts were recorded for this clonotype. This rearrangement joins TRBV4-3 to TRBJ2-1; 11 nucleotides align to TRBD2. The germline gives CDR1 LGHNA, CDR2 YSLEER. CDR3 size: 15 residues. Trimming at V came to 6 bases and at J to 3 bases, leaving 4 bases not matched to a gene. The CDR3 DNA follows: TGCGCCAGCAGGCTGGGACTAGCGGACTACAATGAGCAGTTCTTC. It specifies CASRLGLADYNEQFF.

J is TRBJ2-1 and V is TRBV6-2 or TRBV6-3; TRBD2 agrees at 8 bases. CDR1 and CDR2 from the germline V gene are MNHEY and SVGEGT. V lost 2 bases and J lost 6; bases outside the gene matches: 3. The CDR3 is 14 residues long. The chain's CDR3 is CASSYGLAGNEQFF. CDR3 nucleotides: TGTGCCAGCAGTTACGGGCTAGCGGGCAATGAGCAGTTCTTC.

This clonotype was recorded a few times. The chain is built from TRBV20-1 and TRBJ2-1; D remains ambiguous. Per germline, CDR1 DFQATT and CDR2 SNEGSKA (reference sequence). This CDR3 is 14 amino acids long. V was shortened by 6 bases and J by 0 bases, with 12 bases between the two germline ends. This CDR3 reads CSAHLLSSYNEQFF. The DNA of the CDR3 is TGCAGTGCACATCTCTTGAGCTCCTACAATGAGCAGTTCTTC.

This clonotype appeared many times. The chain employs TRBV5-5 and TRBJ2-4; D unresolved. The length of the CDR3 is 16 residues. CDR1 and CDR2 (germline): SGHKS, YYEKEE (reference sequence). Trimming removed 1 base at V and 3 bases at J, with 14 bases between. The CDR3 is CASSLYEDAVKNIQYF. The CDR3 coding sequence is TGTGCCAGCAGCTTGTATGAGGACGCGGTCAAAAACATTCAGTACTTC.

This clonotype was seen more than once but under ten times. CDR3 loop: CASSLEDGRGPTSYEQYF. The CDR3 region has the DNA TGTGCCAGCAGCTTAGAAGATGGCAGGGGCCCTACCTCCTACGAGCAGTACTTC. The gene calls are TRBV7-2 and TRBJ2-7, with D possibly matching TRBD1 (6 bases). The CDR3 length is 18 residues. Germline V CDR1 and CDR2: SGHTA, FQGNSA. Trimming removed 1 base from V and 0 bases from J, with 19 bases in between.